The 10 T cell receptor beta chains below come from one sample, sequenced in a study of blood T cell repertoires in COVID-19. Profiling relied on immunoSEQ multiplex PCR, and the TCRdb table lists in-frame clones only, not all of them. Here the sample spans about 180,000 clones, over 80% being singletons. Sequenced sample: peripheral blood. The receptor set was obtained from a woman aged 50 to 60 with acute or convalescent COVID-19.

The chain is built from TRBV5-1 and TRBJ2-5; D not certain. V lost 4 bases, J lost 0 bases, and 13 bases lay in between. This CDR3 is built from 15 residues. Germline V gene lookup returns CDR1 SGHRS and CDR2 YFSETQ. This CDR3 reads CASSASYFHQETQYF. CDR3 sequence (DNA): TGCGCCAGCAGCGCCTCCTACTTTCACCAAGAGACCCAGTACTTC.

This chain links TRBV7-2 with TRBJ2-3; 11 nucleotides agree with TRBD2. With 10 bases clipped from V and 1 base from J, the junction kept 10 bases outside the gene matches. CDR3 length: 16 residues. Germline V CDR1 and CDR2: SGHTA, FQGNSA. CDR3 loop: CATGRTSGLGTDTQYF. CDR3 nucleotide sequence: TGTGCCACCGGCCGGACTAGCGGGTTAGGCACAGATACGCAGTATTTT.

The rearrangement uses TRBV25-1 and TRBJ1-2; 7 nucleotides line up with TRBD1. This CDR3 is 14 amino acids long. The trim removed 0 bases at V and 5 bases at J, leaving 3 bases unmatched. Looked up from germline, CDR1 is MGHDK and CDR2 is SYGVNS. The CDR3 loop is CASSEYQTGYGYTF. As DNA, the CDR3 is TGTGCCAGCAGTGAATATCAGACAGGGTATGGCTACACCTTC.

This clone has just one count. The rearrangement uses TRBV5-6 and TRBJ2-7; no clear D. V lost 6 bases and J 2 bases, leaving 12 bases between the germline ends. Germline V CDR1 and CDR2: SGHDT, YYEEEE. The length of the CDR3 is 13 residues. In DNA form, the CDR3 reads TGTGCCAGCACCGAGACTTGGACCTACGAGCAGTACTTC. The encoded protein is CASTETWTYEQYF.

The chain is built from TRBV10-3 and TRBJ1-1; weak D call: TRBD1 (6 bases). This CDR3 has 15 amino acids. Germline V gene data show CDR1 as ENHRY and CDR2 as SYGVKD. Between the trimmed V and J ends, which lost 4 bases and 0 bases, there was a span of 12 bases. In DNA, the CDR3 is TGTGCCATCAGTGCCGCCCAGGGGCTGAACACTGAAGCTTTCTTT. Protein product: CAISAAQGLNTEAFF.

V usage is TRBV11-3 and J usage is TRBJ2-1; 12 bases are shared with TRBD1. The V segment lost 5 bases and the J segment 6 bases; nucleotides outside the gene matches: 5. Germline loops: CDR1 SGHNT, CDR2 YENEEA. The CDR3 contains 15 residues. The CDR3: CASSLGTGGFNEQFF. As DNA, the CDR3 is TGTGCCAGCAGCCTCGGGACAGGGGGCTTCAATGAGCAGTTCTTC.

V gene TRBV29-1 combines with J gene TRBJ2-4; 7 positions match TRBD2. Germline V gene sequence: CDR1 SQVTM, CDR2 ANQGSEA. This CDR3 has 12 residues. The V gene end was trimmed by 7 bases and the J gene end by 4 bases; junction bases not matched to a gene: 4. Here the CDR3 reads CSARREKNIQYF. CDR3 DNA sequence: TGCAGCGCTAGGCGGGAGAAAAACATTCAGTACTTC.

The chain recombines TRBV27 with TRBJ2-5; TRBD2 matches at 9 bases. Germline V gene sequence: CDR1 MNHEY, CDR2 SMNVEV (reference sequence). J was trimmed by 1 base and V by 4 bases; bases with no gene match: 1. CDR3 length equals 14 residues. In DNA, the CDR3 is TGTGCCAGCAGTTCGACTAGCGGCCAAGAGACCCAGTACTTC. Translating it yields CASSSTSGQETQYF.

The chain uses TRBV27 and TRBJ2-7, with 7 bases matching TRBD2. With V trimmed by 2 bases and J by 3 bases, 4 bases remained unmatched. This CDR3 contains 14 residues. The germline V gene has CDR1 MNHEY and CDR2 SMNVEV (reference sequence). The CDR3 here is CASSLGGRSYEQYF. CDR3 in DNA: TGTGCCAGCAGTTTAGGCGGGAGAAGCTACGAGCAGTACTTC.

The chain employs TRBV24-1 and TRBJ2-3, with D uncertain. With 0 bases removed from V and 4 bases from J, the gap between germline ends came to 10 bases. The germline gives CDR1 KGHDR, CDR2 SFDVKD. This CDR3 spans 15 amino acids. In DNA form, the CDR3 reads TGTGCCACCAGTGATTTGGGGCAGGATTCAGATACGCAGTATTTT. Translated: CATSDLGQDSDTQYF.